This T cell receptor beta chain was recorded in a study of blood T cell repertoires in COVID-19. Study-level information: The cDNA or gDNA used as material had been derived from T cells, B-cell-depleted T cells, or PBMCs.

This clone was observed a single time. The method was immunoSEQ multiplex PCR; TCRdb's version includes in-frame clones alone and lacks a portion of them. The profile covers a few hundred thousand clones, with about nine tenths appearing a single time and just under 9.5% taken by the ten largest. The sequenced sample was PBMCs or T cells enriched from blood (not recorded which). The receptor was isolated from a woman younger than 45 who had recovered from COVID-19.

The CDR3: CAWSRGGTANEKLFF. The CDR3 DNA reads TGTGCCTGGAGTAGGGGCGGGACAGCTAATGAAAAACTGTTTTTT. This chain connects TRBV30 to TRBJ1-4; 7 bases fit TRBD1. Trimming at V came to 2 bases and at J to 3 bases, leaving 6 bases not matched to a gene. The CDR3 is made up of 15 amino acids. Per the germline V gene, CDR1 is GTSNPN and CDR2 is SVGIG (reference sequence).